This TCR beta chain originates from a study of beta chain features in type 1 diabetes. Overall study results and limits: Patients with Type 1 diabetes showed moderately but significantly shorter TCRB CDR3s in all four CD4+ subsets.

As for this clone: The antigen remains undetermined.

CDR3 length: 17 amino acids. Germline V gene sequence: CDR1 KGHSH, CDR2 LQKENI. The V end was cut by 3 bases, the J end by 3 bases, with 19 bases between. What was sequenced were expressed TCRB transcripts, since all of the isolated RNA had been reverse transcribed. Sequencing used immunoSEQ multiplex PCR; TCRdb keeps in-frame clones, though not all of them. This repertoire shows some 120,000 clones, around a sixth found once; its top ten account for 2% to 3%. The chain employs TRBV18 and TRBJ2-3; possibly TRBD2 for D (5 bases). Sequenced: central memory CD4+ T cells from blood. This receptor was obtained from a man between 18 and 29 years old with type 1 diabetes. The CDR3 coding sequence is TGTGCCAGCTCACCTGCCCTCCCGGGATTCGGAACAGATACGCAGTATTTT. Residues: CASSPALPGFGTDTQYF.